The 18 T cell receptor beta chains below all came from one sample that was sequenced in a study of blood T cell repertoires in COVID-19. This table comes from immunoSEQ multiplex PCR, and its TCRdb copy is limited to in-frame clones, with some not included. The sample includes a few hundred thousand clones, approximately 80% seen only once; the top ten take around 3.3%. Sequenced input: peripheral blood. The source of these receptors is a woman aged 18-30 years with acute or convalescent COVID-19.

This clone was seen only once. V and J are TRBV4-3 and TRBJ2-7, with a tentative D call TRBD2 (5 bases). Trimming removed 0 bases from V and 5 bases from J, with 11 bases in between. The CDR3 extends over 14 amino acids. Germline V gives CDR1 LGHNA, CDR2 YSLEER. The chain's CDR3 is CASSQDRASHEQYF. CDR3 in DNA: TGCGCCAGCAGCCAAGATCGGGCTAGCCACGAGCAGTACTTC.

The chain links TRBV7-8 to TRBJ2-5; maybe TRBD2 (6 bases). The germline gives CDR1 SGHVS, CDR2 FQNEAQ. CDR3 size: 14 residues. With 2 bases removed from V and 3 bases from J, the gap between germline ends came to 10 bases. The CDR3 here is CASSLNPSEETQYF. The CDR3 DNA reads TGTGCCAGCAGCTTAAACCCTAGCGAAGAGACCCAGTACTTC.

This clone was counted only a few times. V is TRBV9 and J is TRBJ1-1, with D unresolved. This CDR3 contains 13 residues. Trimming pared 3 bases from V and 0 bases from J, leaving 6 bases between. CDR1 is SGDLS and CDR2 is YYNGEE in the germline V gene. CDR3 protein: CASSAIVNTEAFF. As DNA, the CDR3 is TGTGCCAGCAGCGCGATAGTGAACACTGAAGCTTTCTTT.

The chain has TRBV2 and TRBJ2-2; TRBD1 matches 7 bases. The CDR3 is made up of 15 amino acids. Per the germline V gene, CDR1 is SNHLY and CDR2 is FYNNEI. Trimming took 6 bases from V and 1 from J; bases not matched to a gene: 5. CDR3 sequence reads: CASRPQGVNTGELFF. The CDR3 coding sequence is TGTGCCAGCAGACCGCAGGGGGTGAACACCGGGGAGCTGTTTTTT.

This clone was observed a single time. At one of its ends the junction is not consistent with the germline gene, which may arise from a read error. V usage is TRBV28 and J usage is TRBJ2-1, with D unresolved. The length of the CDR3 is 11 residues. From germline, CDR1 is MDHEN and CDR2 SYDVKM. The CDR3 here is CASSSFNEQFF. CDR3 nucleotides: TGTGCCAGCAGCTCCTTCAATGAGCAGTTCTTC.

As DNA, the CDR3 is TGTGCCAGCAGTTACCCCACGGGGATTGGCAATCAGCCCCAGCATTTT. Translated, it gives CASSYPTGIGNQPQHF. This chain joins TRBV6-2 or TRBV6-3 and TRBJ1-5, with D uncertain. Germline lookup yields CDR1 MNHEY and CDR2 SVGEGT. V was trimmed by 2 bases and J by 2 bases, leaving 13 bases between them. The CDR3 sequence is 16 residues long.

CDR3 residues: CATSSTRVTVSYNEQFF. As DNA, the CDR3 is TGTGCCACCAGCAGTACCCGGGTGACAGTCTCCTACAATGAGCAGTTCTTC. The chain links TRBV15 to TRBJ2-1, with a tentative D call TRBD1 (5 bases). Germline V gives CDR1 LNHNV, CDR2 YYDKDF (reference sequence). V was clipped by 3 bases and J by 0 bases, with 15 bases between them. The CDR3 sequence is 17 residues long.

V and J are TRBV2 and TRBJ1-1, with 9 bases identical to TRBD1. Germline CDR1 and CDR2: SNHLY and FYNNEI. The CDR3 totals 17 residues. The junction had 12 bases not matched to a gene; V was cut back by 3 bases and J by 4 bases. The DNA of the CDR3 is TGTGCCAGCAGTGATTGGTGGACAGGGGCCCGTCTCACTGAAGCTTTCTTT. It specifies CASSDWWTGARLTEAFF.

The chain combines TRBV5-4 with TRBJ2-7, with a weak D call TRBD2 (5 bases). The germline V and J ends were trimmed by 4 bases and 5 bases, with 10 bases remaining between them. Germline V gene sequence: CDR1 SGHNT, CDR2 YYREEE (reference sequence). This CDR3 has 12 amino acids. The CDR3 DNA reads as TGTGCCAGCAGCCACGGAGGAGACGAGCAGTACTTC. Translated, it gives CASSHGGDEQYF.

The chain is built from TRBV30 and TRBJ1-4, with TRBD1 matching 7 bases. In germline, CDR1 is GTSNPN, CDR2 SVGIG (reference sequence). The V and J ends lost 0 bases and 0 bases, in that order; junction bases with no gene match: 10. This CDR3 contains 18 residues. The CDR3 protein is CAWSVGQTYPATNEKLFF. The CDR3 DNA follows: TGTGCCTGGAGTGTGGGACAGACCTACCCTGCAACTAATGAAAAACTGTTTTTT.

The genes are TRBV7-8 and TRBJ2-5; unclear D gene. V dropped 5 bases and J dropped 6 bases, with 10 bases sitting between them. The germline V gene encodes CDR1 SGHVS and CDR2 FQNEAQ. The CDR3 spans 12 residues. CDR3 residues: CASSPSLKTQYF. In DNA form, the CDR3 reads TGTGCCAGCAGCCCTTCCCTAAAGACCCAGTACTTC.

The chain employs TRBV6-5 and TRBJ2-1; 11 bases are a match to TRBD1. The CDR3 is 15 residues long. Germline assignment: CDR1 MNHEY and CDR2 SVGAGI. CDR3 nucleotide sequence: TGTGGCAGTCAAGAGTTCGGGACAGGGGGCAATGAGCAGTTCTTC. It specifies CGSQEFGTGGNEQFF.

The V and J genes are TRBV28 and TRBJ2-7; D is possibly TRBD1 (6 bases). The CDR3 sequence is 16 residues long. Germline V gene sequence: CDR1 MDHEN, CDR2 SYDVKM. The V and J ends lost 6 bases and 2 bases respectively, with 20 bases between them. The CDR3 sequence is CASRFRTGLPTYEQYF. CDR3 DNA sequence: TGTGCCAGCAGGTTCCGTACAGGGCTCCCCACCTACGAGCAGTACTTC.

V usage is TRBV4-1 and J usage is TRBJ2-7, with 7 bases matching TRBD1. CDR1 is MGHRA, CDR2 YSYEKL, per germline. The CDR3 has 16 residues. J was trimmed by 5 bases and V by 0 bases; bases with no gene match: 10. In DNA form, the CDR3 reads TGCGCCAGCAGCCAAGAGGTCGACAGGGTTGTCCACGAGCAGTACTTC. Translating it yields CASSQEVDRVVHEQYF.

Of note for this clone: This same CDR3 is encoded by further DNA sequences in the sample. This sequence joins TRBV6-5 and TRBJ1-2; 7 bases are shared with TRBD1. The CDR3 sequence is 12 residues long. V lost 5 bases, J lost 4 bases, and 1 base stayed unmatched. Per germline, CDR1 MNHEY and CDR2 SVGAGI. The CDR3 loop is CASSRQGYGYTF. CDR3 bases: TGTGCCAGCAGTCGACAGGGCTATGGCTACACCTTC.

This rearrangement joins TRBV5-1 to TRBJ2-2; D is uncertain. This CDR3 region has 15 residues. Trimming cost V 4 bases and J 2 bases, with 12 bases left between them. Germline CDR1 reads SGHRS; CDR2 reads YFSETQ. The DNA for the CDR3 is TGCGCCAGCAGCCCCTTATCTAAAAACACCGGGGAGCTGTTTTTT. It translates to CASSPLSKNTGELFF.

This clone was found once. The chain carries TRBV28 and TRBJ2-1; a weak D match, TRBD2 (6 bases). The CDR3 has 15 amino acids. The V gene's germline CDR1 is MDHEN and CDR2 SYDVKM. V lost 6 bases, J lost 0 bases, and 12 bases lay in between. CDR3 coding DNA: TGTGCCAGCAGCCGTGGAGGGAGCTCCTACAATGAGCAGTTCTTC. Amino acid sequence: CASSRGGSSYNEQFF.

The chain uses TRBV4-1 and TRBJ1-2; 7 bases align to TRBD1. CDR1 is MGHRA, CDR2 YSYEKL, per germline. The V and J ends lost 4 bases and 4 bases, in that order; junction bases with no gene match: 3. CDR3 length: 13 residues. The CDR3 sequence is CASSPGTAYGYTF. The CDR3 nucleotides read TGCGCCAGCAGCCCAGGGACAGCCTATGGCTACACCTTC.